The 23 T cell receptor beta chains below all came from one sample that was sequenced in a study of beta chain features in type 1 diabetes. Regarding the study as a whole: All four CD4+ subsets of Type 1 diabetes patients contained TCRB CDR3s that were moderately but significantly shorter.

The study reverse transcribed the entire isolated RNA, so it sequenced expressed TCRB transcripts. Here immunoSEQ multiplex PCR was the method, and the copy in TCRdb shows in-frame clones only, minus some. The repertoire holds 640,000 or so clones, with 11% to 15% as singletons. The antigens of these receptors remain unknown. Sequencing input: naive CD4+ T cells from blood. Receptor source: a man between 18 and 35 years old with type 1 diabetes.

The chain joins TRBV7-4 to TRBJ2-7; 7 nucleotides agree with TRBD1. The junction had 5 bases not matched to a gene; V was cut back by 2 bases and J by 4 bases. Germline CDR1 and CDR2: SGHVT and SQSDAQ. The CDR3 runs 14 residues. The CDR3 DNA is TGTGCCAGCAGCTTACCCGACAGGGTATACGAGCAGTACTTC. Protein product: CASSLPDRVYEQYF.

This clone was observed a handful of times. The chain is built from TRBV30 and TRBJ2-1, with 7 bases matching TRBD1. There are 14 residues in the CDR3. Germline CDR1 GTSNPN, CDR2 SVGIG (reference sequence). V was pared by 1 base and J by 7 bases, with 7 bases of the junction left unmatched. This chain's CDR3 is CAWSADRVRNEQFF. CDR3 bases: TGTGCCTGGAGTGCCGACAGGGTAAGGAATGAGCAGTTCTTC.

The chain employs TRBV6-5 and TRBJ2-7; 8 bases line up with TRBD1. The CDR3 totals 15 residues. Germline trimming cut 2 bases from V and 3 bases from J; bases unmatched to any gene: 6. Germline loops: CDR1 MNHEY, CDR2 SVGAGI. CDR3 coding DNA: TGTGCCAGCAGTTACGCGGGACAGGCGGTCTACGAGCAGTACTTC. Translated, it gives CASSYAGQAVYEQYF.

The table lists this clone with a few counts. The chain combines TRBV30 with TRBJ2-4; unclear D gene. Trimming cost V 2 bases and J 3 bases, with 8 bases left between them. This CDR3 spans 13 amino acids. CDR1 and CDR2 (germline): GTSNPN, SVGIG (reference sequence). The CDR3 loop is CAWSTADKNIQYF. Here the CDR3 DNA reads TGTGCCTGGAGTACCGCAGACAAAAACATTCAGTACTTC.

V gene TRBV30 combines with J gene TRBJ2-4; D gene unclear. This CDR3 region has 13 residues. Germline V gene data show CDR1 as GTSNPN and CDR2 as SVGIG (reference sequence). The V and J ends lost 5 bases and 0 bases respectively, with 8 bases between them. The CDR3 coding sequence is TGTGCCTGGCGCCCCCTAGCCAAAAACATTCAGTACTTC. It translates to CAWRPLAKNIQYF.

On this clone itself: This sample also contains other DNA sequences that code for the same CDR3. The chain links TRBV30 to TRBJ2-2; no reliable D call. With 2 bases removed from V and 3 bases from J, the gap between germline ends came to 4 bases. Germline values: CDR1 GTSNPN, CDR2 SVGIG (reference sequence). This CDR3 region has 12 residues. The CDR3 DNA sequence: TGTGCCTGGAGTCCGTACACCGGGGAGCTGTTTTTT. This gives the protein CAWSPYTGELFF.

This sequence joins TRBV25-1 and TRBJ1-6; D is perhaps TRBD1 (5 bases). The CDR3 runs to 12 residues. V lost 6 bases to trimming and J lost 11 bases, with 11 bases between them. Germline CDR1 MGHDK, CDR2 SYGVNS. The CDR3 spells CASREGTAPLHF. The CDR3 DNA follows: TGTGCCAGCAGAGAAGGGACTGCACCCCTCCACTTT. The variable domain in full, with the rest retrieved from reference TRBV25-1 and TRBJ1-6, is EADIYQTPRYLVIGTGKKITLECSQTMGHDKMYWYQQDPGMELHLIHYSYGVNSTEKGDLSSESTVSRIRTEHFPLTLESARPSHTSQYLCASREGTAPLHFGNGTRLTVT.

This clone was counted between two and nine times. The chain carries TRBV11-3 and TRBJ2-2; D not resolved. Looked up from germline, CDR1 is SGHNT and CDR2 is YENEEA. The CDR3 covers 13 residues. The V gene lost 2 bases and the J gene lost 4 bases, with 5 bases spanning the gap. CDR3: CASSLRATGELFF. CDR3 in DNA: TGTGCCAGCAGCTTAAGGGCCACCGGGGAGCTGTTTTTT. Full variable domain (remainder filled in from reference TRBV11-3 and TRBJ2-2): EAGVVQSPRYKIIEKKQPVAFWCNPISGHNTLYWYLQNLGQGPELLIRYENEEAVDDSQLPKDRFSAERLKGVDSTLKIQPAELGDSAVYLCASSLRATGELFFGEGSRLTVL.

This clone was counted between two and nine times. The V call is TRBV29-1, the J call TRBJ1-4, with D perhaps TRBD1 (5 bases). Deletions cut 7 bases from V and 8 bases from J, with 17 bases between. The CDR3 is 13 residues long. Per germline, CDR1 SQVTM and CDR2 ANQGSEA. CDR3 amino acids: CSAGKGIGEKLFF. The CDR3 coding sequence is TGCAGCGCCGGAAAGGGGATCGGGGAAAAACTGTTTTTT. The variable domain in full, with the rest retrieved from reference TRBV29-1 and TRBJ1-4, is SAVISQKPSRDICQRGTSLTIQCQVDSQVTMMFWYRQQPGQSLTLIATANQGSEATYESGFVIDKFPISRPNLTFSTLTVSNMSPEDSSIYLCSAGKGIGEKLFFGSGTQLSVL.

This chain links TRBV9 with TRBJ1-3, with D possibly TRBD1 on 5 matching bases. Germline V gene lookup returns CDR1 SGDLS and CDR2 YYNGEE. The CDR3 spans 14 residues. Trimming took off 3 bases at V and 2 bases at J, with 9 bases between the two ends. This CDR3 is CASSGQITGNTIYF. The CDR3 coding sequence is TGTGCCAGCAGCGGACAGATAACTGGAAACACCATATATTTT.

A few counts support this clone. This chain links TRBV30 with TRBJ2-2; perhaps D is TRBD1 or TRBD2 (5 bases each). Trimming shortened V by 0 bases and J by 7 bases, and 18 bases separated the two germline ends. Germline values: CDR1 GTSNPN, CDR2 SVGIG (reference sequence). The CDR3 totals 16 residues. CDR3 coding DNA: TGTGCCTGGAGTGTACCGGGGCTAGGTTATGACGGGGAGCTGTTTTTT. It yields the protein CAWSVPGLGYDGELFF.

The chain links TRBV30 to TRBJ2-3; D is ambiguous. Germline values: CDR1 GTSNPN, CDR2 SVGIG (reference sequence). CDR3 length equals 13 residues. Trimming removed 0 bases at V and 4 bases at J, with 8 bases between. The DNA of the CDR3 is TGTGCCTGGAGTGTTCGACTCCCAGATACGCAGTATTTT. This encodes CAWSVRLPDTQYF.

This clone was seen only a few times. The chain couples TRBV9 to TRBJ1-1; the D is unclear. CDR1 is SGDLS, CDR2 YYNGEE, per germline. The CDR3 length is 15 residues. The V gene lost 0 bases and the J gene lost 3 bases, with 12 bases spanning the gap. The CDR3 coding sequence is TGTGCCAGCAGCGTAGATGGCAGGCGAGACACTGAAGCTTTCTTT. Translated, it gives CASSVDGRRDTEAFF.

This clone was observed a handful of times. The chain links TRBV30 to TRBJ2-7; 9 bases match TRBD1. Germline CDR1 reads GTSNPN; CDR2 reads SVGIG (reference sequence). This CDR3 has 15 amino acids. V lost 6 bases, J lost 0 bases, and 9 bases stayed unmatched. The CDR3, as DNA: TGTGCCTGCACCGGGACAGGGTTTAGCTCCTACGAGCAGTACTTC. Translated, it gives CACTGTGFSSYEQYF.

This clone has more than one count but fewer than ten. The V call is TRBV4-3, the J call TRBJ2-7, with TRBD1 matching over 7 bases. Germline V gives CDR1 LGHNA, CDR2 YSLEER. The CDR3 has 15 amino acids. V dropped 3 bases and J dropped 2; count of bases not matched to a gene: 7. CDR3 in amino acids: CASSQLRDSPYEQYF. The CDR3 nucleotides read TGCGCCAGCAGCCAGCTGAGGGACAGTCCCTACGAGCAGTACTTC.

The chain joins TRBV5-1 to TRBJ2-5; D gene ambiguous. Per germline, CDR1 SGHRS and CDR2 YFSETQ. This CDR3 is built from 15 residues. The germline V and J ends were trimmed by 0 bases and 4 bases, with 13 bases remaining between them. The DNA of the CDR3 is TGCGCCAGCAGCTTGGCCAATTCCGTTAGAGAGACCCAGTACTTC. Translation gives CASSLANSVRETQYF.

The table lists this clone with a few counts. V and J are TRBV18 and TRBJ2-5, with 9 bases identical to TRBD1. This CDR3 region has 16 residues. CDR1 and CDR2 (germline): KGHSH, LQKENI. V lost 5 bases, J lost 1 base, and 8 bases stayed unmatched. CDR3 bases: TGTGCCAGCTCAACCGGGACAGGGAGACCCCAAGAGACCCAGTACTTC. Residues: CASSTGTGRPQETQYF.

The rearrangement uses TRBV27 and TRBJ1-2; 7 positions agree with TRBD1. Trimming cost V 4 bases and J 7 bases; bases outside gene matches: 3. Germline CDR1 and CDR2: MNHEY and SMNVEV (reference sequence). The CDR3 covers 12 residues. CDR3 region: CASSSQGSGYTF. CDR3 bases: TGTGCCAGCAGTTCACAGGGGAGTGGCTACACCTTC.

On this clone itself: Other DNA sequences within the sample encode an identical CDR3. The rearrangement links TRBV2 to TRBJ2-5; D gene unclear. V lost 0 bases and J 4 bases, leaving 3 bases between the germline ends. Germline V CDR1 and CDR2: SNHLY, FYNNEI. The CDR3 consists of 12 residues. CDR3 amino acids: CASSEARETQYF. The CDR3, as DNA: TGTGCCAGCAGTGAAGCAAGAGAGACCCAGTACTTC.

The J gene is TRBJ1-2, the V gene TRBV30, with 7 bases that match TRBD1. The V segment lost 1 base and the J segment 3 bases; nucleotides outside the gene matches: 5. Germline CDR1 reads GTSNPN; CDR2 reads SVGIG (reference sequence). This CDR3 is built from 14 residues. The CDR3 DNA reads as TGTGCCTGGAGTGCGTACAGGGGTTACTATGGCTACACCTTC. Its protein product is CAWSAYRGYYGYTF.

DNA of the CDR3: TGCGCCAGCAGCTTGGGCCGAGGGGCGGTGGGATCACCCCTCCACTTT. Translated: CASSLGRGAVGSPLHF. This chain connects TRBV5-1 to TRBJ1-6; possible D gene TRBD1, 5 bases. Per germline, CDR1 SGHRS and CDR2 YFSETQ. Trimming took 0 bases from V and 10 from J, leaving 17 bases between them. The CDR3 is 16 amino acids.

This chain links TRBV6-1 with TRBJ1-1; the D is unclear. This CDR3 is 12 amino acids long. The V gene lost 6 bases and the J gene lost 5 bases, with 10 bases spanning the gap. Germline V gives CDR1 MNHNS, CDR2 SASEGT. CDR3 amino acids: CASSRRGTEAFF. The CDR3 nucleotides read TGTGCCAGCAGCCGACGAGGTACTGAAGCTTTCTTT.

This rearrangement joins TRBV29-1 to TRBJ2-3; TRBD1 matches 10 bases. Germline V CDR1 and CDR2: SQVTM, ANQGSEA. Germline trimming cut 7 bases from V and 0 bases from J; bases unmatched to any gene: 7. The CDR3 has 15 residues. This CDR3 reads CSARGQGVSTDTQYF. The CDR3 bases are TGCAGCGCCCGCGGACAGGGGGTTAGCACAGATACGCAGTATTTT.